One sample yielded the 19 T cell receptor beta chains listed below, sequenced in a study of CD8 T cells in Susac syndrome. With random hexamers, roughly 0.45 to 1 ug RNA was reverse transcribed. TCRdb re-analysed the immunoSEQ multiplex PCR reads in MiXCR, keeping a single row per CDR3 protein. The sample has a few hundred thousand distinct CDR3 sequences, 70% to 90% seen once. Sequencing input: CD8+ T cells from PBMCs. Source of these receptors: a human donor with multiple sclerosis.

V gene TRBV10-3 combines with J gene TRBJ1-5; D ambiguous. Germline CDR1 is ENHRY and CDR2 is SYGVKD. The CDR3 is made up of 14 amino acids. V lost 3 bases, J lost 6 bases, and 12 bases lay in between. CDR3 sequence reads: CAISDGRGVQPQHF. As DNA, the CDR3 is TGTGCCATCAGTGACGGACGGGGAGTTCAGCCCCAGCATTTT.

This clonotype was detected only a few times. The chain recombines TRBV24-1 with TRBJ2-7, with 12 bases that match TRBD2. This CDR3 contains 15 residues. J gave up 6 bases and V 4 bases, and 6 bases lay outside the gene matches. Germline CDR1 KGHDR, CDR2 SFDVKD. The CDR3 coding sequence is TGTGCCACCAGTGACCGCGCTAGCGGGAGGGCCGAGCAGTACTTC. Protein product: CATSDRASGRAEQYF.

The count of this clonotype is one. The chain couples TRBV27 to TRBJ1-2; a possible D gene is TRBD1 (5 bases). In germline, CDR1 is MNHEY, CDR2 SMNVEV (reference sequence). The CDR3 has 14 residues. The ends were cut back, 6 bases at V and 7 bases at J, with 18 bases in the middle. The CDR3 loop reads CASSWTGTGSGYTF. The CDR3 bases are TGTGCCAGCAGCTGGACGGGTACAGGCTCTGGCTACACCTTC.

This chain links TRBV7-9 with TRBJ2-3, with a tentative D call TRBD1 (6 bases). The CDR3 is 16 amino acids. In germline, CDR1 is SEHNR, CDR2 FQNEAQ (reference sequence). With 6 bases removed from V and 1 base from J, the gap between germline ends came to 17 bases. This CDR3 is CASRGGQRSGTDTQYF. The CDR3 coding sequence is TGTGCCAGCAGAGGCGGACAGCGGTCCGGCACAGATACGCAGTATTTT. The entire variable domain, with the rest obtained from reference TRBV7-9 and TRBJ2-3, is as follows: DTGVSQNPRHKITKRGQNVTFRCDPISEHNRLYWYRQTLGQGPEFLTYFQNEAQLEKSRLLSDRFSAERPKGSFSTLEIQRTEQGDSAMYLCASRGGQRSGTDTQYFGPGTRLTVL.

This rearrangement joins TRBV9 to TRBJ2-1, with 9 bases fitting TRBD2. Germline V gives CDR1 SGDLS, CDR2 YYNGEE. The CDR3 covers 18 residues. The V segment lost 0 bases and the J segment 0 bases; nucleotides outside the gene matches: 7. The CDR3 region is CASSVGLAEGSSYNEQFF. The CDR3 coding sequence is TGTGCCAGCAGCGTAGGACTAGCGGAGGGTAGCTCCTACAATGAGCAGTTCTTC.

The chain combines TRBV6-5 with TRBJ1-4; D call uncertain. Trimming pared 2 bases from V and 8 bases from J, leaving 18 bases between. In germline, CDR1 is MNHEY, CDR2 SVGAGI. The CDR3 covers 16 residues. CDR3 in DNA: TGTGCCAGCAGTTACCTGGGAACCACGGATTACGAAAAACTGTTTTTT. Translating it yields CASSYLGTTDYEKLFF.

The J gene is TRBJ1-6, the V gene TRBV3-1; D not certain. V lost 3 bases to trimming and J lost 6 bases, with 15 bases between them. The length of the CDR3 is 16 residues. Germline CDR1 and CDR2: LGHDT and YNNKEL (reference sequence). The CDR3 nucleotides read TGTGCCAGCAGCCAGAGACCTGTGGGCCTTAATTCACCCCTCCACTTT. Residues: CASSQRPVGLNSPLHF.

V usage is TRBV23-1 and J usage is TRBJ2-5; possible D gene TRBD2, 6 bases. TRBV23-1 is recorded as an ORF, its role being uncertain. Trimming removed 4 bases from V and 8 bases from J, with 14 bases in between. There are 13 residues in the CDR3. Written as DNA, the CDR3 is TGCGCCAGCAGTCCCGCGGGGCTGCGAACCCAGTACTTC. Translation gives CASSPAGLRTQYF.

This chain uses TRBV2 with TRBJ2-2, with D tentatively TRBD2 (5 bases). V was trimmed by 8 bases and J by 1 base, leaving 14 bases between them. This CDR3 is 15 amino acids long. CDR1 is SNHLY, CDR2 FYNNEI, per germline. CDR3 amino acids: CASADTRGNTGELFF. The CDR3 bases are TGTGCCAGCGCCGACACACGGGGGAACACCGGGGAGCTGTTTTTT.

J is TRBJ2-5 and V is TRBV30; D is unclear. The V and J ends lost 2 bases and 5 bases respectively, with 9 bases between them. Germline-derived CDR1 and CDR2 are GTSNPN and SVGIG (reference sequence). The CDR3 is 12 residues long. The CDR3 nucleotides read TGTGCCTGGAGTTACGGTGTGGAGACCCAGTACTTC. Translation gives CAWSYGVETQYF.

The genes are TRBV19 and TRBJ1-1, with D unresolved. The V gene lost 3 bases and the J gene lost 8 bases, with 16 bases spanning the gap. The length of the CDR3 is 14 residues. CDR1 is LNHDA, CDR2 SQIVND, per germline (reference sequence). The CDR3 region is CASSIRGPGREAFF. The CDR3 DNA reads as TGTGCCAGTAGTATCCGAGGGCCAGGAAGGGAAGCTTTCTTT.

The J gene is TRBJ1-2, the V gene TRBV2, with D unresolved. The CDR3 covers 15 residues. Germline V CDR1 and CDR2: SNHLY, FYNNEI. V gave up 8 bases and J gave up 3 bases, with 19 bases separating them. The CDR3 protein is CASHLRAQDDYGYTF. CDR3 coding DNA: TGTGCCAGCCATCTTAGAGCCCAGGACGACTATGGCTACACCTTC.

This clonotype has a single count. The chain is built from TRBV11-2 and TRBJ2-3, with a tentative D call TRBD2 (5 bases). Germline CDR1 SGHAT, CDR2 FQNNGV. The CDR3 totals 15 residues. Deletions cut 0 bases from V and 4 bases from J, with 11 bases between. The CDR3 loop reads CASSLEMGVADTQYF. CDR3 nucleotides: TGTGCCAGCAGCTTAGAGATGGGAGTTGCAGATACGCAGTATTTT.

The chain combines TRBV9 with TRBJ2-5, with 14 bases that match TRBD2. With 3 bases clipped from V and 5 bases from J, the junction kept 3 bases outside the gene matches. This CDR3 has 15 residues. The germline V gene has CDR1 SGDLS and CDR2 YYNGEE. This chain's CDR3 is CASSAWTSGRETQYF. CDR3 coding DNA: TGTGCCAGCAGCGCGTGGACTAGCGGGAGGGAGACCCAGTACTTC.

The chain combines TRBV11-2 with TRBJ1-5, with D possibly being TRBD1 (5 bases). Trimming pared 5 bases from V and 5 bases from J, leaving 16 bases between. Germline CDR1 is SGHAT and CDR2 is FQNNGV. The CDR3 extends over 15 amino acids. The CDR3 protein is CASSAKQVPDQPQHF. As DNA, the CDR3 is TGTGCCAGCAGCGCGAAACAGGTACCGGATCAGCCCCAGCATTTT.

The chain employs TRBV29-1 and TRBJ2-7; D perhaps matches TRBD1 (6 bases). The germline V gene has CDR1 SQVTM and CDR2 ANQGSEA. Trimming cost V 0 bases and J 2 bases, with 8 bases left between them. CDR3 length: 13 amino acids. The CDR3: CSVEEGTPYEQYF. In DNA form, the CDR3 reads TGCAGCGTTGAAGAGGGGACACCCTACGAGCAGTACTTC.

The V and J genes are TRBV19 and TRBJ2-7; possible D gene TRBD1, 5 bases. This CDR3 is built from 14 residues. Looked up from germline, CDR1 is LNHDA and CDR2 is SQIVND (reference sequence). V was shortened by 6 bases and J by 0 bases, with 12 bases between the two germline ends. CDR3 residues: CASRDFDSSYEQYF. CDR3 DNA sequence: TGTGCCAGTAGAGACTTCGACAGCTCCTACGAGCAGTACTTC.

This sequence joins TRBV28 and TRBJ2-7; D tentatively reads TRBD1 or TRBD2 (6 bases each). Germline-derived CDR1 and CDR2 are MDHEN and SYDVKM. This CDR3 is built from 13 residues. Between the trimmed V and J ends, which lost 7 bases and 5 bases, there was a span of 15 bases. CDR3 amino acids: CASIPGAADEQYF. The CDR3 DNA is TGTGCCAGCATCCCGGGGGCGGCGGACGAGCAGTACTTC.

V is TRBV7-9 and J is TRBJ2-7; TRBD2 is a possible D gene (6 bases). This CDR3 has 16 residues. Trimming cost V 5 bases and J 2 bases, with 19 bases left between them. Germline CDR1 is SEHNR and CDR2 is FQNEAQ (reference sequence). CDR3 DNA: TGTGCCAGCAGCCCGGGCTCGGGGGACCGCCCCTACGAGCAGTACTTC. Translating gives CASSPGSGDRPYEQYF.